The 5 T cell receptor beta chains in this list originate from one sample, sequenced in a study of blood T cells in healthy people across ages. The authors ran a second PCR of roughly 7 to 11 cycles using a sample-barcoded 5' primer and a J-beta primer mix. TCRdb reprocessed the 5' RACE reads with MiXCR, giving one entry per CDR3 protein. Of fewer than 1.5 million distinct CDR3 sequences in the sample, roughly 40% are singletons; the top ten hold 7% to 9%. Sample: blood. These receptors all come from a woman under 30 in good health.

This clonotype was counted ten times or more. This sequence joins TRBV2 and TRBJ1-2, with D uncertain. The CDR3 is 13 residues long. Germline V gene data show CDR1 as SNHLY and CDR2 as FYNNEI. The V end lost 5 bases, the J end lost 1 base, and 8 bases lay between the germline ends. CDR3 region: CASSLRVNYGYTF. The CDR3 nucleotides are TGTGCCAGCAGTTTGCGGGTTAACTATGGCTACACCTTC.

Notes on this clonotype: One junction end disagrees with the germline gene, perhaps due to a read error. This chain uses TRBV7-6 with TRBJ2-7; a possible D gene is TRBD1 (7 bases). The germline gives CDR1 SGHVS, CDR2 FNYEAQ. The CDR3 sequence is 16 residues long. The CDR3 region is CAGSLPQGGSSYEQYF. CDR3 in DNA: TGTGCCGGCAGCCTTCCCCAGGGGGGAAGCTCCTACGAGCAGTACTTC.

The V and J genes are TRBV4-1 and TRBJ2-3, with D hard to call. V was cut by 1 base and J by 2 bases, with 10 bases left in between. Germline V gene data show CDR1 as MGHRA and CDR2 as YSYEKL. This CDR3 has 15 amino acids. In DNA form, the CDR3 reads TGCGCCAGCAGCCAAGGAGCCTGGTACACAGATACGCAGTATTTT. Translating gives CASSQGAWYTDTQYF.

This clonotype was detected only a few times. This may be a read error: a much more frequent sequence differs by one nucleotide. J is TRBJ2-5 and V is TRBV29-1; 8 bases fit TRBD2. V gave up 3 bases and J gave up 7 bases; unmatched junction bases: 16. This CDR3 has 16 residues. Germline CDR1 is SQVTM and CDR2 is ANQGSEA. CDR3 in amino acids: CSVDRAGAQPEGTQYF. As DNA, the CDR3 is TGCAGCGTTGATCGAGCGGGGGCGCAACCTGAGGGGACCCAGTACTTC.

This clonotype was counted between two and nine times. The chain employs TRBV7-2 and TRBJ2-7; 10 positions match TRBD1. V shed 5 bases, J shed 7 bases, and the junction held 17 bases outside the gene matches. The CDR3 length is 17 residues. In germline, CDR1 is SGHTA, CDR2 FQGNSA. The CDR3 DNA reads TGTGCCAGCAGCCCGGACCCGGGACAGGGGTCCTACAATGAGCAGTACTTC. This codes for CASSPDPGQGSYNEQYF.